This TCR beta chain was obtained from a study of regulatory T cells in long-lasting Graves disease. Whole-study context: Treatment with antithyroid drugs for over 5 years, together with positive TSH receptor antibodies, meant persistent Graves' disease.

Described time point: persistent/refractory GD, antithyroid drugs over 5 years with positive TRAb. Construction of the TCR library relied on RNA isolated from PBMCs. According to the study, TCR beta libraries were built with iRepertoire HTBI primers and CDR3-region Arm-PCR. TCRdb recomputed calls from the multiplex PCR reads with MiXCR, one row per CDR3 protein. The table lists roughly 450,000 distinct CDR3 sequences, about 20% of them singletons, with approximately 25% in the top ten. This clonotype showed up just a few times. This TCR came from a female donor with Graves disease. The input for sequencing was peripheral blood mononuclear cells (PBMCs), taken when the disease was refractory, from a patient treated with antithyroid drugs.

The CDR3 loop reads CATIGTSGRVTNTGELFF. For the CDR3, the DNA is TGTGCCACCATCGGGACTAGCGGGAGGGTCACGAACACCGGGGAGCTGTTTTTT. The chain joins TRBV12-3 or TRBV12-4 to TRBJ2-2; the match to TRBD2 covers 16 bases. Losses at the gene ends were 10 bases for V and 0 bases for J; bases not matched to a gene: 8. The CDR3 extends over 18 amino acids.